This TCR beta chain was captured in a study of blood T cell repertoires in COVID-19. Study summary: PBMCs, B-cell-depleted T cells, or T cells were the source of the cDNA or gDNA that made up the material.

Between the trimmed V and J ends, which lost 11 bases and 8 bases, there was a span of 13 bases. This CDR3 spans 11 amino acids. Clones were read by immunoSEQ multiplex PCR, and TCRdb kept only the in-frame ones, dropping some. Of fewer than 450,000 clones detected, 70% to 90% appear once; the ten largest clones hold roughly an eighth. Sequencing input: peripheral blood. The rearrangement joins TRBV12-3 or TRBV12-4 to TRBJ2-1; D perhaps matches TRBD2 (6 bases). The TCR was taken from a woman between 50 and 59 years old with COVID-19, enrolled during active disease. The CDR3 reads CAARREDEQFF. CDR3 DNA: TGTGCCGCCCGGAGGGAAGATGAGCAGTTCTTC.